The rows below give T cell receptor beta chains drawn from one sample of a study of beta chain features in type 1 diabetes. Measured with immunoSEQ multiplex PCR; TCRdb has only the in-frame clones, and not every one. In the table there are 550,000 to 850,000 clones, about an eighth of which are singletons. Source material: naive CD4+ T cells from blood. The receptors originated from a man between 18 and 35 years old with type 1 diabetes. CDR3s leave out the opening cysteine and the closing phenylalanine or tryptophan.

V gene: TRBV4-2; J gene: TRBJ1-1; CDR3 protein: ASSQDLQGIMNTEAF
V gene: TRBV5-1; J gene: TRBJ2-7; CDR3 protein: ASMLGTGEDEQY
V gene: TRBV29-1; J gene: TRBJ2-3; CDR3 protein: SVETDTDTQY
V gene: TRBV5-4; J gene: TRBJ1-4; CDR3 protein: ASSGQDNEKLF
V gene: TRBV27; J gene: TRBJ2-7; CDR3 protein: ASSPGTSYEQY
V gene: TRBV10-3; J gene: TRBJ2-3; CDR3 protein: AISEFGTGSTDTQY
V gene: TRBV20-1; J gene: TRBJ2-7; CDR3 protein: SGRGGYEQY
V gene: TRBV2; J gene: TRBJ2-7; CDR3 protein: ASMMTSGPYEQY
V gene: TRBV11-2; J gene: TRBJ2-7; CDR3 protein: ASSQNGAVPYEQY
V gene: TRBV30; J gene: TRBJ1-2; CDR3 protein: AYQDRVNYGYT
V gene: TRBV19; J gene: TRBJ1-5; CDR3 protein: ASSNQGTQPQH